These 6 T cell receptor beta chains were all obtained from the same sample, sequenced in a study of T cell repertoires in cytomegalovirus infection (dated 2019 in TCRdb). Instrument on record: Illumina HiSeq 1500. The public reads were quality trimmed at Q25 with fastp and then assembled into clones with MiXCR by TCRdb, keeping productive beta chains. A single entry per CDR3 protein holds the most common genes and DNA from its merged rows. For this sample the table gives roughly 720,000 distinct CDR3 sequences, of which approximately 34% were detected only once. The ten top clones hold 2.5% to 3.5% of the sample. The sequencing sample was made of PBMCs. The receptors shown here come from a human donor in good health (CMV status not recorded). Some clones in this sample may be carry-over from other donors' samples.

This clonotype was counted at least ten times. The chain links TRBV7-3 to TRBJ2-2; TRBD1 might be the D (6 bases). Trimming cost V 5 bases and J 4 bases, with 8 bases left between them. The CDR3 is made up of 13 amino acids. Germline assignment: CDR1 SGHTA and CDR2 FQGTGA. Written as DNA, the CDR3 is TGTGCCAGCAGCCAAGGGGGCACCGGGGAGCTGTTTTTT. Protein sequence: CASSQGGTGELFF.

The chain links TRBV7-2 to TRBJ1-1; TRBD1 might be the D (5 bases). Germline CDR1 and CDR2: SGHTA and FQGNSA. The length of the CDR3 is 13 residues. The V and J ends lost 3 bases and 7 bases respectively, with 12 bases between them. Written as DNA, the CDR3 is TGTGCCAGCAGCTTCCCCCGGGGGATTGAAGCTTTCTTT. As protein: CASSFPRGIEAFF.

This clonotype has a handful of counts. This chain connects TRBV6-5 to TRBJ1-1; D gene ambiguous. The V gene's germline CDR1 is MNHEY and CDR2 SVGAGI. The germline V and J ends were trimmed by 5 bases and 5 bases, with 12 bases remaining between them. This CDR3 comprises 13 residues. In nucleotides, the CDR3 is TGTGCCAGCAGTACTACAGCCTGGACTGAAGCTTTCTTT. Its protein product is CASSTTAWTEAFF.

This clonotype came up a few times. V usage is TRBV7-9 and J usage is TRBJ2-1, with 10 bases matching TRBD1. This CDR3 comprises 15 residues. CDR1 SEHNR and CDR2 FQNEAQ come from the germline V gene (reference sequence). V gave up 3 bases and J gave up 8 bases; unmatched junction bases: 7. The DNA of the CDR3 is TGTGCCAGCAGCTTGGACAGGGGGGAGTTGTATGAGCAGTTCTTC. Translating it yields CASSLDRGELYEQFF. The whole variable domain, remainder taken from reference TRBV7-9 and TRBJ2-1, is DTGVSQNPRHKITKRGQNVTFRCDPISEHNRLYWYRQTLGQGPEFLTYFQNEAQLEKSRLLSDRFSAERPKGSFSTLEIQRTEQGDSAMYLCASSLDRGELYEQFFGPGTRLTVL.

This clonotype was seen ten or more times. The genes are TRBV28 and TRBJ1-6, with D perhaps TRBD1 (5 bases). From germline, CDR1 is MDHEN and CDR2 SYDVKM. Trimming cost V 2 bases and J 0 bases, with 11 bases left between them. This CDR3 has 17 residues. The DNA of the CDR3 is TGTGCCAGCAGTTTACACGGGGCAAGCTCCTATAATTCACCCCTCCACTTT. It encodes CASSLHGASSYNSPLHF.

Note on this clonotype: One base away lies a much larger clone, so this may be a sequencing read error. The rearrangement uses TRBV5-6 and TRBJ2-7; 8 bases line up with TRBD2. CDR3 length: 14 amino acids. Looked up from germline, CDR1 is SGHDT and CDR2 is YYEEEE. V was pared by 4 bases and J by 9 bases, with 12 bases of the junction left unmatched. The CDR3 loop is CASSVPGLASPQYF. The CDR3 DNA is TGTGCCAGCAGCGTCCCCGGACTAGCATCCCCGCAGTACTTC.